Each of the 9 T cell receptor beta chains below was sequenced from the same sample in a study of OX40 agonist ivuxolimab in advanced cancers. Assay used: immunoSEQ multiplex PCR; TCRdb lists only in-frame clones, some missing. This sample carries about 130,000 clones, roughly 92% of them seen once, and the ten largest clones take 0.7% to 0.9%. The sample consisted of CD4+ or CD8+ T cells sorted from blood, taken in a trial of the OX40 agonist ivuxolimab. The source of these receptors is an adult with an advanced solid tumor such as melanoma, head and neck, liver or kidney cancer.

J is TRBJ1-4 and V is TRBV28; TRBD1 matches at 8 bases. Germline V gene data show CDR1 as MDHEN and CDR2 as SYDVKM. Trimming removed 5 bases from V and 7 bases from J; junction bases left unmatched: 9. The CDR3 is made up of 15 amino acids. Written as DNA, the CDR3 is TGTGCCAGCAGTCCGACAGGGGATATTGGTGAAAAACTGTTTTTT. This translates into CASSPTGDIGEKLFF. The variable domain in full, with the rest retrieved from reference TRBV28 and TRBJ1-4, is DVKVTQSSRYLVKRTGEKVFLECVQDMDHENMFWYRQDPGLGLRLIYFSYDVKMKEKGDIPEGYSVSREKKERFSLILESASTNQTSMYLCASSPTGDIGEKLFFGSGTQLSVL.

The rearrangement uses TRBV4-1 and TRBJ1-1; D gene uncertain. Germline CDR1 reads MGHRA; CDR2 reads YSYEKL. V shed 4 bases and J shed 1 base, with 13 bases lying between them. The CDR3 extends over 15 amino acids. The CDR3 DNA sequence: TGCGCCAGCAGCCGCCCTGAAGTGGGGAACACTGAAGCTTTCTTT. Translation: CASSRPEVGNTEAFF.

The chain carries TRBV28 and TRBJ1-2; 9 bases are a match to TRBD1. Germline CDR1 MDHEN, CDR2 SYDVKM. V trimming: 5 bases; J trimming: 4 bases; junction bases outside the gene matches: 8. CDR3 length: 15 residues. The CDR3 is CASSVATGGTYGYTF. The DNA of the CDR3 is TGTGCCAGCAGTGTTGCGACAGGGGGTACCTATGGCTACACCTTC.

For the CDR3, the DNA is TGTGCCAGCAGCTTAATCCCAACCCCGAACCACGAGCAGTACTTC. Translating gives CASSLIPTPNHEQYF. The chain carries TRBV7-2 and TRBJ2-7, with no clear D. Germline V gives CDR1 SGHTA, CDR2 FQGNSA. Trimming took 2 bases from V and 5 from J, leaving 16 bases between them. The CDR3 covers 15 residues.

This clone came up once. CDR3: CAISEGGRTATYNEQFF. The CDR3 DNA reads as TGTGCCATCAGTGAAGGGGGAAGGACGGCTACCTACAATGAGCAGTTCTTC. The V gene is TRBV10-3, the J gene TRBJ2-1, with TRBD1 as a possible D gene (6 bases). Trimming took 3 bases from V and 2 from J, leaving 17 bases between them. The CDR3 totals 17 residues. CDR1 is ENHRY, CDR2 SYGVKD, per germline.

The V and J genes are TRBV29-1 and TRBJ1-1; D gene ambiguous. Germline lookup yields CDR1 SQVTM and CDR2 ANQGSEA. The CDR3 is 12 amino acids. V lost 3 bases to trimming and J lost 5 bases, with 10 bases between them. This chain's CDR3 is CSVDAGQTEAFF. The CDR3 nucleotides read TGCAGCGTTGATGCCGGGCAGACTGAAGCTTTCTTT.

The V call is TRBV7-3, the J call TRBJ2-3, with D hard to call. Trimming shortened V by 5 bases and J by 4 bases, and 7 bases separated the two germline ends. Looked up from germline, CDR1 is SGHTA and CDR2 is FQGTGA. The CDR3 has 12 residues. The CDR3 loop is CASSAMSDTQYF. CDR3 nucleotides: TGTGCCAGCAGCGCGATGTCAGATACGCAGTATTTT.

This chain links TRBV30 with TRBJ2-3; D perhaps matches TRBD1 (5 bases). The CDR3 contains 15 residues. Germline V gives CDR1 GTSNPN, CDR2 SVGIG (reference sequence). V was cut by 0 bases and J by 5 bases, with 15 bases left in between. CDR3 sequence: CAWSVLGQGGDTQYF. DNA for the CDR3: TGTGCCTGGAGTGTACTGGGGCAGGGCGGAGATACGCAGTATTTT.

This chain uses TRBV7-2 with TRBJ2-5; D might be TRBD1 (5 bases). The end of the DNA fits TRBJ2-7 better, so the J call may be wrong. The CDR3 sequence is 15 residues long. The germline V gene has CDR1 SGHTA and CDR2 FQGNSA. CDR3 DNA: TGTGCCAGCAGCTTACAGGCAGGGTTGTTTTACGAGCAGTACTTC. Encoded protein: CASSLQAGLFYEQYF.